The clone carrying this TCR beta chain occurred a few times. The antigen is not known. The data derive from a study of shared clonotypes between healthy human individuals. General study findings and limits: Sorted-subset sequencing, rarefaction showed, was incomplete despite large depth. Between a handful of donors, naive CD4 clonotypes were shared at a level of about 5%.

CDR1 is SQVTM, CDR2 ANQGSEA, per germline. V dropped 4 bases and J dropped 1 base, with 5 bases sitting between them. The CDR3 contains 13 residues. A deep-level run was used for the assay. Clones were read by immunoSEQ multiplex PCR, and TCRdb kept only the in-frame ones, dropping some. The sample contains about 710,000 clones, 72% of which appear only once. Sample: memory CD4+ T cells sorted from blood. Subset in this sample: CD45RA-negative fraction. The source of this sequence is a woman younger than 45 in good health. The rearrangement uses TRBV29-1 and TRBJ2-6; D unresolved. The CDR3 region has the DNA TGCAGCGTTGTATTGTCTGGGGCCAACGTCCTGACTTTC. It encodes CSVVLSGANVLTF.